This TCR beta chain was identified during a study of T cell clonality in common variable immunodeficiency. Study outcomes and limitations: Links between repertoire features and CVID complications were heterogeneity-limited. What drives increased CVID clonality needs T cell subpopulation sequencing. Fewer deletions and N-nucleotide insertions were reportedly seen in common variable immunodeficiency TCR beta sequences.

The germline V gene has CDR1 SQVTM and CDR2 ANQGSEA. The CDR3 has 14 residues. Trimming left V 4 bases short and J 2 bases short, with 12 bases between. Assay used: immunoSEQ multiplex PCR; TCRdb lists only in-frame clones, some missing. This sample comprises approximately 35,000 clones, none seen once only. This clone has just a few counts. As yet, its antigen is unknown. The sequenced fragment ends 3 residues before the CDR3 boundary, so the rest is inferred from the germline J gene. Sequenced: peripheral blood mononuclear cells. The source is a human donor with common variable immunodeficiency. The rearrangement links TRBV29-1 to TRBJ2-1, with D possibly being TRBD2 (6 bases). CDR3 DNA, as far as it was read: TGCAGCGTTGTGGGGGGAAACACCTACAATGAG. Amino acid sequence: CSVVGGNTYNE. The whole CDR3 region reads CSVVGGNTYNEQFF.